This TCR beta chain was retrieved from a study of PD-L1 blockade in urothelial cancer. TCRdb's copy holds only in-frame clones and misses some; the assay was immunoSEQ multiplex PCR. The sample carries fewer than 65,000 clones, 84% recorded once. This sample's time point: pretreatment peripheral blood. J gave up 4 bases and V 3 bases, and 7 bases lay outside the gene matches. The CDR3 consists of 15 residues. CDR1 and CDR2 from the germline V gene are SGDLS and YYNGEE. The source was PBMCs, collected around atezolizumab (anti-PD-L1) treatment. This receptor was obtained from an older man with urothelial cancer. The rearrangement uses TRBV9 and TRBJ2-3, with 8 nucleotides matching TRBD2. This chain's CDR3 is CASSANGGAPDTQYF. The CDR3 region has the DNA TGTGCCAGCAGCGCTAACGGGGGGGCCCCAGATACGCAGTATTTT.